Sequencing of this T cell receptor beta chain was carried out in a study of post-analysis software for immune sequencing data. The study's findings and limits: Included in a set of four or five TRBV segments more frequent in patients than controls were TRBV5-6, TRBV5-1 and TRBV20-1.

Trimming stripped 4 bases from V and 4 bases from J, with 6 bases between. The CDR3 sequence is 12 residues long. Germline V gene lookup returns CDR1 SGHVS and CDR2 FQNEAQ. For this clonotype: Its specificity is not known.

Sequencing libraries made from TCR beta cDNA carried unique molecular identifiers. MiXCR, run by TCRdb on the PCR reads, gives a single entry per CDR3 protein. The sample has some 800,000 distinct CDR3 sequences; 40% to 55% are singletons. This chain uses TRBV7-8 with TRBJ2-3, with unresolved D. The receptor's source is a girl aged 10-17 years with multiple sclerosis. The sequencing sample was made of blood. The CDR3 protein is CASSSQSDTQYF. CDR3 DNA: TGTGCCAGCAGCTCACAGTCAGATACGCAGTATTTT.